The 23 T cell receptor beta chains below all came from one sample that was sequenced in a study of T cells expressing NK-cell markers (dated by TCRdb to 2020 to 2022). Receptors were amplified or captured by 5' RACE. Data came from an Illumina HiSeq 2000. TCRdb reprocessed the raw reads; every CDR3 protein sequence is a single record, and DNA is not supplied. The sample table holds some 150,000 distinct CDR3 sequences. The top ten clones comprise about 39% of the sample. Sequenced material: blood T cells: a sorted CD56 or NKG2C T cell subset, CD4+ or CD8+ T cells, or bulk PBMC T cells (not recorded which). These receptor sequences come from a woman aged 45-65 years in good health. Donor details come from another sample of the same person, matched by shared clones.

CDR3: CATSPREDPSYEQYF. The chain recombines TRBV15 with TRBJ2-7; TCRdb reports TRBD2, a call that lacks DNA to check it against. This CDR3 region has 15 residues. The V gene's germline CDR1 is LNHNV and CDR2 YYDKDF (reference sequence).

The CDR3 is CASSHYGGYEQYF. The chain recombines TRBV4-2 with TRBJ2-7; the TRBD2 assignment by TCRdb is unverifiable without DNA. This CDR3 is built from 13 residues. Per germline, CDR1 LGHNA and CDR2 YNFKEQ.

The J gene is TRBJ2-1, the V gene TRBV20-1; TCRdb's D call of TRBD1 is untestable without DNA. The CDR3 contains 14 residues. From germline, CDR1 is DFQATT and CDR2 SNEGSKA (reference sequence). The CDR3: CSARGDSKNNEQFF.

The rearrangement uses TRBV11-2 and TRBJ2-3; checking the TCRdb D call of TRBD1 is not possible without DNA. CDR1 SGHAT and CDR2 FQNNGV come from the germline V gene. The CDR3 contains 14 residues. CDR3 sequence: CASSFYPREDTQYF.

The chain carries TRBV11-2 and TRBJ2-1; the D call from TCRdb, TRBD2, cannot be confirmed without DNA. Per germline, CDR1 SGHAT and CDR2 FQNNGV. The CDR3 has 16 residues. CDR3 loop: CASSLVTSETWYEQFF.

The chain links TRBV20-1 to TRBJ1-5. This CDR3 spans 14 amino acids. Germline lookup yields CDR1 DFQATT and CDR2 SNEGSKA (reference sequence). The CDR3 is CSAIGMGSNQPQHF.

J is TRBJ2-2 and V is TRBV19; the D call of TRBD1 rests on TCRdb alone, since no DNA is present to check it. The germline V gene encodes CDR1 LNHDA and CDR2 SQIVND (reference sequence). This CDR3 spans 12 amino acids. The CDR3: CASRLGAGELFF.

The rearrangement links TRBV28 to TRBJ2-1; the D call from TCRdb, TRBD2, cannot be confirmed without DNA. The CDR3 has 12 amino acids. CDR1 and CDR2 from the germline V gene are MDHEN and SYDVKM. CDR3 amino acids: CAGNSGRDEQFF.

The V call is TRBV11-2, the J call TRBJ1-1; TCRdb's D gene call, TRBD1, goes unchecked for lack of DNA. Looked up from germline, CDR1 is SGHAT and CDR2 is FQNNGV. The CDR3 is 15 residues long. The CDR3 protein is CASSPLQGRNTEAFF.

The V gene is TRBV7-9, the J gene TRBJ2-1; TCRdb names TRBD2, which stays unverified in the absence of DNA. CDR1 SEHNR and CDR2 FQNEAQ come from the germline V gene (reference sequence). The CDR3 is made up of 16 amino acids. CDR3 in amino acids: CASSSTSVLSGGEQFF.

This sequence joins TRBV7-9 and TRBJ2-7; TCRdb returns TRBD1, unconfirmable since there is no DNA. CDR1 is SEHNR, CDR2 FQNEAQ, per germline (reference sequence). CDR3 size: 12 residues. The CDR3 here is CASSWDGLEQYF.

V and J are TRBV9 and TRBJ2-1; TCRdb proposes TRBD2, but this gene call is untestable without DNA. The germline gives CDR1 SGDLS, CDR2 YYNGEE. This CDR3 is built from 15 residues. The CDR3 spells CASSVGRGPPQEQFF.

This chain joins TRBV12-3 or TRBV12-4 and TRBJ2-1; TCRdb names TRBD2, which stays unverified in the absence of DNA. The CDR3 is made up of 17 amino acids. CDR3 loop: CASKPDGDSGHLNEQFF.

This chain joins TRBV28 and TRBJ2-7. Germline assignment: CDR1 MDHEN and CDR2 SYDVKM. This CDR3 contains 13 residues. The CDR3 here is CASSNRGLYEQYF. The full variable domain, completed using reference TRBV28 and TRBJ2-7, is DVKVTQSSRYLVKRTGEKVFLECVQDMDHENMFWYRQDPGLGLRLIYFSYDVKMKEKGDIPEGYSVSREKKERFSLILESASTNQTSMYLCASSNRGLYEQYFGPGTRLTVT.

V is TRBV29-1 and J is TRBJ2-7. Germline V gene sequence: CDR1 SQVTM, CDR2 ANQGSEA. This CDR3 has 11 amino acids. CDR3 protein: CSVGDSYEQYF.

This rearrangement joins TRBV6-6 to TRBJ2-3; TCRdb designates TRBD2, a call that cannot be tested without DNA. Per the germline V gene, CDR1 is MNHNY and CDR2 is SVGAGI (reference sequence). This CDR3 region has 16 residues. CDR3 sequence: CASSSIAGASSFTQYF.

The chain uses TRBV6-2 or TRBV6-3 and TRBJ1-5. The CDR3 has 15 amino acids. Germline assignment: CDR1 MNHEY and CDR2 SVGEGT. CDR3 in amino acids: CASSLQFASNQPQHF.

The chain links TRBV5-4 to TRBJ2-7; TCRdb lists TRBD2, though no DNA is available to test this call. This CDR3 region has 15 residues. CDR1 and CDR2 from the germline V gene are SGHNT and YYREEE (reference sequence). CDR3 residues: CASSRWGGRIHEQYF. Looking up the rest from reference TRBV5-4 and TRBJ2-7 gives the full variable domain: ETGVTQSPTHLIKTRGQQVTLRCSSQSGHNTVSWYQQALGQGPQFIFQYYREEENGRGNFPPRFSGLQFPNYSSELNVNALELDDSALYLCASSRWGGRIHEQYFGPGTRLTVT.

The chain employs TRBV7-6 and TRBJ2-5; TCRdb selects TRBD1, and the lack of DNA leaves this call unchecked. Germline loops: CDR1 SGHVS, CDR2 FNYEAQ. CDR3 size: 16 residues. CDR3 sequence reads: CASSLIRSGGQETQYF.

This sequence joins TRBV7-8 and TRBJ1-1; the D call of TRBD1 rests on TCRdb alone, since no DNA is present to check it. Per the germline V gene, CDR1 is SGHVS and CDR2 is FQNEAQ. This CDR3 comprises 15 residues. Here the CDR3 reads CASSWTDRGDTEAFF.

The chain links TRBV4-1 to TRBJ2-5; no DNA is available, so the TRBD1 call from TCRdb remains unchecked. The CDR3 spans 15 residues. CDR1 and CDR2 from the germline V gene are MGHRA and YSYEKL. This CDR3 is CASSQNPGALETQYF.

This sequence joins TRBV27 and TRBJ2-1; TCRdb's D call, TRBD2, is unchecked because there is no DNA. This CDR3 contains 14 residues. Germline values: CDR1 MNHEY, CDR2 SMNVEV (reference sequence). The CDR3 loop is CASSFSSGNNEQFF.

V usage is TRBV9 and J usage is TRBJ2-1; TCRdb picks TRBD2, but there is no DNA to check that call. This CDR3 region has 16 residues. The germline gives CDR1 SGDLS, CDR2 YYNGEE. Here the CDR3 reads CASSPEREWSYNEQFF.